The clone carrying this TCR beta chain has a handful of counts. Antigen specificity is unknown. Treatment specified: roughly 10-day PBMC culture with coronavirus spike peptide pools or control peptides (ViraFEST assay). CD4+ T cells of the unexposed donor were collected before the COVID-19 pandemic (2011-2018). The sample is drawn from a study of vaccination and CD4 T cells after COVID-19. Trimming removed 0 bases from V and 8 bases from J, with 22 bases in between. CDR1 and CDR2 from the germline V gene are DFQATT and SNEGSKA (reference sequence). The CDR3 loop spans 16 amino acids. Cultured CD4+ T cell DNA underwent sequencing with the Oncomine TCR Beta short-read assay. TCRdb independently ran MiXCR on the PCR reads; one entry per CDR3 protein. The top ten hold around 33% of the sample, which has thousands of distinct CDR3 sequences, approximately 61% seen once.

This TCR was recovered from a human donor in good health. V usage is TRBV20-1 and J usage is TRBJ1-2; D not resolved. The sequenced sample was CD4+ T cells from blood, cultured in vitro. CDR3 nucleotide sequence: TGCAGTGCTAGAGAAGGGTCCCAGGTGGGAAAGGGAGGCTACACCTTC. It yields the protein CSAREGSQVGKGGYTF.